The sequence of this TCR beta chain was determined in a study of T cells in Graves' hyperthyroidism and ophthalmopathy. CDR1 and CDR2 (germline): DFQATT, SNEGSKA (reference sequence). The CDR3 consists of 15 residues. V lost 2 bases and J 6 bases, leaving 17 bases between the germline ends. This clonotype was detected many times. The antigen remains unidentified. Notes on the study in general: Ophthalmopathy was told apart from stable hyperthyroidism by a 13 V-J model.

Investigators excluded patients with uncontrolled infection, other autoimmune disease, pregnancy or lactation. Clinical symptoms, serum thyroxine, TRAb, thyroid ultrasound and orbital computed tomography informed diagnoses. RNA transcripts yielded amplified TCR beta CDR3 regions. TCR CDR3 regions were first amplified by RT-PCR with HTBI primers. TCRdb called the multiplex PCR reads again in MiXCR, with one record for every CDR3 protein. Of under 300,000 distinct CDR3 sequences in the sample, about an eighth are singletons; the top ten hold 6.5% to 10%. This TCR was recovered from a woman aged 25 to 39 with Graves' hyperthyroidism that later progressed to Graves' ophthalmopathy. The rearrangement links TRBV20-1 to TRBJ2-1; possibly TRBD2 for D (6 bases). Sequences were obtained from blood. In nucleotides, the CDR3 is TGCAGTGCTAGAATTCTGGTACGGGAGACCAATGAGCAGTTCTTC. Its protein is CSARILVRETNEQFF.